The 7 T cell receptor beta chains listed next were all sequenced from one sample in a study of blood T cell repertoires in COVID-19. Generated by immunoSEQ multiplex PCR, the TCRdb table keeps only in-frame clones and is missing some. The table records about 140,000 clones, roughly 90% of them present only once. The material sequenced was peripheral blood. The receptors originated from a man between 45 and 60 years old with active or convalescent COVID-19.

The J gene is TRBJ1-2, the V gene TRBV7-3; 12 bases match TRBD1. This CDR3 contains 13 residues. The V gene's germline CDR1 is SGHTA and CDR2 FQGTGA. Unmatched junction bases numbered 4, after V lost 4 bases and J lost 10 bases. CDR3 residues: CASSYGTGGDYTF. For the CDR3, the DNA is TGTGCCAGCAGCTACGGGACAGGGGGCGACTACACCTTC.

The rearrangement uses TRBV24-1 and TRBJ2-2, with a weak D call TRBD2 (5 bases). Germline loops: CDR1 KGHDR, CDR2 SFDVKD. V was trimmed by 5 bases and J by 5 bases, leaving 14 bases between them. The CDR3 is 15 amino acids. CDR3 DNA sequence: TGTGCCACCAGTGGGCCGAGGGCTGAGACCGGGGAGCTGTTTTTT. It codes for CATSGPRAETGELFF.

The rearrangement joins TRBV28 to TRBJ1-5; a weak D match, TRBD1 (6 bases). Trimming stripped 6 bases from V and 5 bases from J, with 20 bases between. Germline CDR1 and CDR2: MDHEN and SYDVKM. The CDR3 runs to 16 residues. Here the CDR3 DNA reads TGTGCCAGCAGAGCCAACAGGGCCACGGGACATCAGCCCCAGCATTTT. Translated: CASRANRATGHQPQHF. Based on the CDR3 plus reference TRBV28 and TRBJ1-5, the full variable domain is DVKVTQSSRYLVKRTGEKVFLECVQDMDHENMFWYRQDPGLGLRLIYFSYDVKMKEKGDIPEGYSVSREKKERFSLILESASTNQTSMYLCASRANRATGHQPQHFGDGTRLSIL.

The V gene is TRBV5-1, the J gene TRBJ2-3; 13 bases agree with TRBD2. The CDR3 consists of 17 residues. V trimming: 4 bases; J trimming: 4 bases; junction bases outside the gene matches: 9. Germline V gene sequence: CDR1 SGHRS, CDR2 YFSETQ. The CDR3: CASSRFTSGRAADTQYF. CDR3 in DNA: TGCGCCAGCAGCCGATTTACTAGCGGGAGGGCCGCAGATACGCAGTATTTT.

The chain uses TRBV12-2 and TRBJ2-2; the D call TRBD1 from the table was never checked on the DNA. TRBV12-2 constitutes a pseudogene. The CDR3 loop spans 16 amino acids. The CDR3, as DNA: TGTGCAAGTCGCTTCGTTGAAGGGGAAGACACCGGGGAGCTGTTTTTT. Translation gives CASRFVEGEDTGELFF.

V usage is TRBV28 and J usage is TRBJ2-2, with a weak D call TRBD1 (6 bases). The CDR3 is 13 residues long. CDR1 is MDHEN and CDR2 is SYDVKM in the germline V gene. Trimming took 9 bases from V and 4 from J, leaving 12 bases between them. CDR3 amino acids: CASLQGFTGELFF. CDR3 sequence (DNA): TGTGCCAGTCTGCAGGGGTTCACCGGGGAGCTGTTTTTT. The full variable domain, rest sourced from reference TRBV28 and TRBJ2-2, is DVKVTQSSRYLVKRTGEKVFLECVQDMDHENMFWYRQDPGLGLRLIYFSYDVKMKEKGDIPEGYSVSREKKERFSLILESASTNQTSMYLCASLQGFTGELFFGEGSRLTVL.

This chain connects TRBV5-1 to TRBJ1-5; the match to TRBD1 covers 8 bases. After removal of 0 bases from V and 6 bases from J, the junction contained 5 bases not matched to a gene. CDR3 length equals 15 residues. Germline CDR1 reads SGHRS; CDR2 reads YFSETQ. The CDR3 is CASSLGQGAGQPQHF. The CDR3 DNA follows: TGCGCCAGCAGCTTGGGTCAGGGGGCAGGTCAGCCCCAGCATTTT.